This T cell receptor beta chain stems from a study of T cells in Graves' hyperthyroidism and ophthalmopathy. The sample holds one count of this clonotype. The junction does not match germline at one end; this may be a read error. Germline CDR1 SGDLS, CDR2 YYNGEE. The CDR3 length is 13 residues. The source material, RNA transcripts, was used to amplify TCR beta CDR3 regions. The TCR CDR3 was amplified in a first-round RT-PCR using the HTBI primer set. TCRdb processed the multiplex PCR reads anew with MiXCR; each CDR3 protein has one entry. The repertoire includes hundreds of thousands of distinct CDR3 sequences, around 14% of them detected once, and approximately 32% sits in the top ten.

The J gene is TRBJ2-5, the V gene TRBV9; D unclear. Sequencing was performed on blood. The sequence was obtained from a woman aged 25 to 39 with Graves' hyperthyroidism. The CDR3 spells CASGVVGRETQYF. As DNA, the CDR3 is TGTGCCAGCGGCGTAGTTGGCAGGGAGACCCAGTACTTC. Based on the CDR3 plus reference TRBV9 and TRBJ2-5, the full variable domain is DSGVTQTPKHLITATGQRVTLRCSPRSGDLSVYWYQQSLDQGLQFLIQYYNGEERAKGNILERFSAQQFPDLHSELNLSSLELGDSALYFCASGVVGRETQYFGPGTRLLVL.